The 25 T cell receptor beta chains given below trace back to one sample, sequenced in a study of T cells in Graves' hyperthyroidism and ophthalmopathy. Using RNA transcripts as the source, TCR beta CDR3 regions were amplified. Carried out on the TCR CDR3, a first-round RT-PCR used the HTBI primer set. TCRdb re-called the multiplex PCR reads with MiXCR, one entry per CDR3 protein. This sample has some 740,000 distinct CDR3 sequences, with about 14% found just once. Sequenced sample: blood. The receptors were gathered from a woman aged 18-29 years with Graves' hyperthyroidism.

V gene TRBV3-1 combines with J gene TRBJ1-1; D may be TRBD1 (6 bases). The CDR3 is 12 residues long. Germline V gives CDR1 LGHDT, CDR2 YNNKEL (reference sequence). Trimming pared 3 bases from V and 7 bases from J, leaving 9 bases between. As DNA, the CDR3 is TGTGCCAGCAGCCATGGGGGGCGTGAAGCTTTCTTT. It is translated as CASSHGGREAFF.

To note about this clonotype: Given a much more abundant clone one base away, this may be a read error. J is TRBJ2-2 and V is TRBV18; no clear D. Germline-derived CDR1 and CDR2 are KGHSH and LQKENI. The CDR3 loop spans 14 amino acids. Here the CDR3 reads CTSSPPGVTGELFF. DNA of the CDR3: TGTACCAGCTCACCACCCGGTGTCACCGGGGAGCTGTTTTTT.

This clonotype has a count of ten or more. The V call is TRBV7-8, the J call TRBJ1-2; D not certain. The V end was cut by 5 bases, the J end by 1 base, with 8 bases between. This CDR3 comprises 13 residues. Germline loops: CDR1 SGHVS, CDR2 FQNEAQ. The CDR3 DNA follows: TGTGCCAGCAGCCAGCACTATAACTATGGCTACACCTTC. Amino acid sequence: CASSQHYNYGYTF.

Ten or more counts support this clonotype. This chain uses TRBV11-1 with TRBJ1-1; D not resolved. CDR1 is SGHAT and CDR2 is FQDESV in the germline V gene (reference sequence). V was clipped by 6 bases and J by 1 base, with 12 bases between them. The CDR3 loop spans 14 amino acids. The CDR3 loop is CASSVRTANTEAFF. The CDR3 region has the DNA TGTGCCAGCAGTGTTCGAACGGCGAACACTGAAGCTTTCTTT.

There are a few counts of this clonotype. The V and J genes are TRBV27 and TRBJ2-7; D assignment may be TRBD1 or TRBD2 (6 bases each). The CDR3 length is 12 residues. The V gene lost 6 bases and the J gene lost 5 bases, with 11 bases spanning the gap. Germline-derived CDR1 and CDR2 are MNHEY and SMNVEV (reference sequence). CDR3 in DNA: TGTGCCAGCAGAAGGGGGGCCAACGAGCAGTACTTC. Protein product: CASRRGANEQYF.

Details on this clonotype: A much larger clonotype is one base distant, so this may be a read error. This chain connects TRBV29-1 to TRBJ2-1; D unclear. The last part of the DNA fits TRBJ2-7 better; the J call may be wrong. Looked up from germline, CDR1 is SQVTM and CDR2 is ANQGSEA. There are 12 residues in the CDR3. The CDR3 DNA reads TGCAGCGTTGAATCTCGATTCAATGAGCAGTACTTC. Amino acid sequence: CSVESRFNEQYF.

At least ten counts were recorded for this clonotype. The chain joins TRBV7-2 to TRBJ2-5; 8 bases are a match to TRBD1. Germline V gene sequence: CDR1 SGHTA, CDR2 FQGNSA. With V trimmed by 9 bases and J by 5 bases, 11 bases remained unmatched. CDR3 length equals 14 residues. The CDR3 here is CASTDRGLWETQYF. The CDR3 nucleotides read TGTGCCAGTACCGACAGGGGTCTTTGGGAGACCCAGTACTTC.

This clonotype was found many times. The V and J genes are TRBV7-9 and TRBJ2-3; no definite D call. The CDR3 consists of 13 residues. The V gene's germline CDR1 is SEHNR and CDR2 FQNEAQ (reference sequence). V was pared by 5 bases and J by 2 bases, with 8 bases between. The CDR3 sequence: CASSASNTDTQYF. CDR3 nucleotide sequence: TGTGCCAGCAGCGCCTCCAACACAGATACGCAGTATTTT.

The chain uses TRBV15 and TRBJ1-1; D gene ambiguous. The V gene's germline CDR1 is LNHNV and CDR2 YYDKDF (reference sequence). The CDR3 covers 14 residues. Trimming cost V 0 bases and J 5 bases, with 10 bases left between them. The CDR3 region is CATSRDRSTTEAFF. The CDR3 DNA follows: TGTGCCACCAGCAGAGATAGAAGTACGACTGAAGCTTTCTTT.

In its sample, this clonotype was seen many times. The chain employs TRBV24-1 and TRBJ2-5, with a weak D call TRBD2 (5 bases). The V and J ends lost 2 bases and 4 bases respectively, with 10 bases between them. The CDR3 runs 14 residues. The V gene's germline CDR1 is KGHDR and CDR2 SFDVKD. CDR3 in DNA: TGTGCCACCAGTGATTCAGCGGCTGGAGAGACCCAGTACTTC. Translating gives CATSDSAAGETQYF.

The chain links TRBV20-1 to TRBJ2-7; 14 bases line up with TRBD2. The CDR3 covers 18 residues. J was trimmed by 4 bases and V by 5 bases; bases with no gene match: 16. The germline gives CDR1 DFQATT, CDR2 SNEGSKA (reference sequence). For the CDR3, the DNA is TGCAGTGCTCCAGATCCGGGACTAGCGGGAGAAAAGATTTACGAGCAGTACTTC. As protein: CSAPDPGLAGEKIYEQYF.

This clonotype occurred many times. This chain uses TRBV12-3 or TRBV12-4 with TRBJ2-1; D not certain. The CDR3 covers 12 residues. V was clipped by 7 bases and J by 9 bases, with 13 bases between them. The CDR3 DNA sequence: TGTGCCAGCACCTTAAGCCACAGTGAGCAGTTCTTC. This codes for CASTLSHSEQFF.

The chain joins TRBV19 to TRBJ2-1; TRBD2 aligns across 7 bases. The germline CDR1 and CDR2 sequences are LNHDA and SQIVND (reference sequence). V dropped 0 bases and J dropped 0; count of bases not matched to a gene: 5. The CDR3 runs to 17 residues. Written as DNA, the CDR3 is TGTGCCAGTAGTATAGATACCCTAGCGGACTCCTACAATGAGCAGTTCTTC. It translates to CASSIDTLADSYNEQFF.

This clonotype was observed many times. V usage is TRBV27 and J usage is TRBJ1-5, with D hard to call. V lost 6 bases, J lost 0 bases, and 12 bases lay in between. CDR1 and CDR2 (germline): MNHEY, SMNVEV (reference sequence). CDR3 length equals 15 residues. The chain's CDR3 is CASRITQYSNQPQHF. As DNA, the CDR3 is TGTGCCAGCAGAATTACCCAGTATAGCAATCAGCCCCAGCATTTT.

On this clonotype itself: A much larger clone is a single base away; this may be a read error. The genes are TRBV7-2 and TRBJ2-5, with 7 bases matching TRBD2. This CDR3 has 14 amino acids. Germline V gene sequence: CDR1 SGHTA, CDR2 FQGNSA. For the CDR3, the DNA is TGTGCCAGCAGCTTGAGCGGGACGCAAGAGGCCCAGTACTTC. Its translation is CASSLSGTQEAQYF.

The table lists this clonotype with many counts. This sequence joins TRBV20-1 and TRBJ2-5, with 8 bases identical to TRBD2. Germline V gene lookup returns CDR1 DFQATT and CDR2 SNEGSKA (reference sequence). This CDR3 has 15 residues. The V segment lost 0 bases and the J segment 2 bases; nucleotides outside the gene matches: 5. The CDR3 protein is CSAREGGRSQETQYF. In DNA form, the CDR3 reads TGCAGTGCTAGAGAGGGCGGGAGGTCTCAAGAGACCCAGTACTTC.

The table lists this clonotype with many counts. The chain employs TRBV12-3 or TRBV12-4 and TRBJ2-5, with a possible D match to TRBD2 (6 bases). The germline V and J ends were trimmed by 4 bases and 6 bases, with 24 bases remaining between them. The CDR3 is 17 amino acids. In DNA form, the CDR3 reads TGTGCCAGCAGTTCAAATTCCGGGGCTACGGGCGGGAAGACCCAGTACTTC. It specifies CASSSNSGATGGKTQYF.

The DNA for the CDR3 is TGTGCCAGCAGCGCCACGAACGCGGGAAGCAATGAGCAGTACTTC. Translating it yields CASSATNAGSNEQYF. This chain connects TRBV7-9 to TRBJ2-7; a weak D match, TRBD2 (6 bases). CDR3 length equals 15 residues. Germline-derived CDR1 and CDR2 are SEHNR and FQNEAQ (reference sequence). V was clipped by 5 bases and J by 7 bases, with 21 bases between them.

This clonotype has just a few counts. The rearrangement links TRBV27 to TRBJ2-1; the D gene could be TRBD1 or TRBD2 (5 bases each). Germline lookup yields CDR1 MNHEY and CDR2 SMNVEV (reference sequence). The CDR3 totals 14 residues. Trimming cost V 7 bases and J 9 bases, with 19 bases left between them. The DNA for the CDR3 is TGTGCCAGCATCCCGCTAGGGGAGCGAGGTGAGCAGTTCTTC. It specifies CASIPLGERGEQFF.

V and J are TRBV6-1 and TRBJ1-6, with TRBD1 identical over 12 bases. There are 16 residues in the CDR3. Germline CDR1 MNHNS, CDR2 SASEGT. The V and J ends lost 7 bases and 10 bases, in that order; junction bases with no gene match: 11. CDR3 in DNA: TGTGCCAGCACTCACCTGGGACAGGGGGCGGAATCACCCCTCCACTTT. Protein: CASTHLGQGAESPLHF.

This clonotype was seen many times. CDR3 in amino acids: CASRSRLTGESTYEQYF. CDR3 coding DNA: TGTGCCAGCAGGAGTAGATTGACAGGCGAGAGTACCTACGAGCAGTACTTC. V usage is TRBV2 and J usage is TRBJ2-7; a possible D gene is TRBD1 (6 bases). Germline V gene sequence: CDR1 SNHLY, CDR2 FYNNEI. Trimming pared 6 bases from V and 2 bases from J, leaving 23 bases between. The CDR3 is made up of 17 amino acids.

The sample holds many counts of this clonotype. CDR3 DNA sequence: TGTGCCAGTGGTCAGGGGCGAGACACTGAAGCTTTCTTT. It is translated as CASGQGRDTEAFF. The chain has TRBV5-5 and TRBJ1-1; maybe TRBD1 (6 bases). CDR1 SGHKS and CDR2 YYEKEE come from the germline V gene (reference sequence). The CDR3 runs to 13 residues. Trimming cost V 8 bases and J 3 bases, with 14 bases left between them.

This clonotype has a handful of counts. This chain connects TRBV7-8 to TRBJ1-1; unclear D gene. Deletions cut 5 bases from V and 4 bases from J, with 14 bases between. Looked up from germline, CDR1 is SGHVS and CDR2 is FQNEAQ. The CDR3 length is 14 residues. The CDR3 region is CASSIRRESTEAFF. CDR3 nucleotides: TGTGCCAGCAGCATACGGAGGGAAAGCACTGAAGCTTTCTTT.

The sample holds a few counts of this clonotype. The chain has TRBV11-2 and TRBJ2-7, with 8 positions matching TRBD1. Trimming removed 5 bases from V and 8 bases from J; junction bases left unmatched: 11. CDR3 length: 14 residues. Germline CDR1 SGHAT, CDR2 FQNNGV. CDR3 sequence: CASSLAPQGGKQYF. CDR3 DNA sequence: TGTGCCAGCAGCCTAGCCCCACAGGGGGGCAAGCAGTACTTC.

The gene calls are TRBV6-5 and TRBJ2-1; D ambiguous. CDR1 and CDR2 (germline): MNHEY, SVGAGI. The V gene lost 0 bases and the J gene lost 1 base, with 10 bases spanning the gap. This CDR3 spans 16 amino acids. CDR3 sequence reads: CASSYSPGLSYNEQFF. CDR3 DNA: TGTGCCAGCAGTTACTCGCCCGGGTTGTCCTACAATGAGCAGTTCTTC.